These 27 T cell receptor beta chains were sequenced from one sample in a study of beta chain features in type 1 diabetes. cDNA synthesis used the whole RNA isolate, giving expressed TCRB sequences. The repertoire was sequenced with immunoSEQ multiplex PCR; TCRdb's copy has only in-frame clones and lacks some. The top ten clones hold around 2.1% of a sample with around 40,000 clones, 66% of them seen once. No cognate antigen is known for these TCRs. Study-level points and caveats: Moderate but significant shortening of TCRB CDR3s was recorded in all four CD4+ subsets from Type 1 diabetes patients.

The source material was Tregs from blood. Receptor source: a woman between 18 and 29 years old with type 1 diabetes.

The chain uses TRBV6-6 and TRBJ2-3; 8 bases map to TRBD2. The CDR3 consists of 13 residues. After removal of 2 bases from V and 6 bases from J, the junction contained 1 base not matched to a gene. Germline CDR1 and CDR2: MNHNY and SVGAGI (reference sequence). CDR3 amino acids: CASSYRLADTQYF. The CDR3 coding sequence is TGTGCCAGCAGTTACCGACTAGCGGATACGCAGTATTTT.

In this sample, this clone turned up once. The genes are TRBV12-2 and TRBJ2-1; the table assigns TRBD2, which was not confirmed against the DNA. TRBV12-2 is a listed pseudogene. This CDR3 region has 18 residues. This CDR3 reads CASRLVAIGGGARNEQFF. CDR3 in DNA: TGTGCAAGTCGCTTAGTCGCTATCGGCGGGGGGGCACGCAATGAGCAGTTCTTC.

This clone was observed once. The chain has TRBV28 and TRBJ2-7; D unclear. The germline CDR1 and CDR2 sequences are MDHEN and SYDVKM. The V end was cut by 5 bases, the J end by 7 bases, with 12 bases between. The length of the CDR3 is 12 residues. CDR3 protein: CASSDSAKEQYF. CDR3 nucleotide sequence: TGTGCCAGCAGTGACTCTGCGAAGGAGCAGTACTTC.

This chain uses TRBV4-2 with TRBJ2-7; 12 bases are a match to TRBD2. This CDR3 contains 16 residues. The junction had 9 bases not matched to a gene; V was cut back by 4 bases and J by 5 bases. The germline CDR1 and CDR2 sequences are LGHNA and YNFKEQ. The CDR3 here is CASSRRLAGDSHEQYF. CDR3 nucleotides: TGTGCCAGCAGCCGCCGACTAGCGGGAGATAGTCACGAGCAGTACTTC.

The chain couples TRBV6-5 to TRBJ2-2; no firm D call. Trimming pared 3 bases from V and 5 bases from J, leaving 4 bases between. The germline V gene encodes CDR1 MNHEY and CDR2 SVGAGI. This CDR3 region has 12 residues. CDR3 in amino acids: CASSYQTGELFF. The DNA of the CDR3 is TGTGCCAGCAGTTATCAAACCGGGGAGCTGTTTTTT.

The rearrangement uses TRBV10-3 and TRBJ1-1; 10 positions agree with TRBD1. V shed 10 bases, J shed 6 bases, and the junction held 14 bases outside the gene matches. The CDR3 runs to 15 residues. Germline values: CDR1 ENHRY, CDR2 SYGVKD. The CDR3 DNA follows: TGTGCCACCAGGAAGGACAGGGGGGCGATGGCTGAAGCTTTCTTT. This encodes CATRKDRGAMAEAFF.

This rearrangement joins TRBV6-5 to TRBJ2-3, with TRBD2 as a possible D gene (6 bases). Trimming pared 6 bases from V and 3 bases from J, leaving 13 bases between. This CDR3 has 14 amino acids. In germline, CDR1 is MNHEY, CDR2 SVGAGI. CDR3 region: CASREGRNTDTQYF. The DNA for the CDR3 is TGTGCCAGCAGGGAGGGGAGGAATACAGATACGCAGTATTTT.

This chain joins TRBV29-1 and TRBJ1-4; the match to TRBD1 covers 11 bases. Germline CDR1 and CDR2: SQVTM and ANQGSEA. This CDR3 has 15 amino acids. V gave up 6 bases and J gave up 4 bases; unmatched junction bases: 7. The CDR3 DNA follows: TGCAGCGTCGGACAGGGGGCCGGGGTTAATGAAAAACTGTTTTTT. Its translation is CSVGQGAGVNEKLFF.

The chain links TRBV19 to TRBJ1-1; 10 nucleotides line up with TRBD1. With V trimmed by 5 bases and J by 2 bases, 5 bases remained unmatched. Looked up from germline, CDR1 is LNHDA and CDR2 is SQIVND (reference sequence). The CDR3 has 15 residues. The CDR3 is CASSARTGGNTEAFF. As DNA, the CDR3 is TGTGCCAGTAGTGCCCGGACAGGGGGAAACACTGAAGCTTTCTTT.

This clone has just a few counts. J is TRBJ2-7 and V is TRBV29-1, with 9 bases lining up with TRBD1. V was pared by 6 bases and J by 5 bases, with 5 bases of the junction left unmatched. The CDR3 has 12 residues. The germline V gene encodes CDR1 SQVTM and CDR2 ANQGSEA. The DNA for the CDR3 is TGCAGCGTCCGGACAGGGGTCCACGAGCAGTACTTC. The encoded protein is CSVRTGVHEQYF.

This chain joins TRBV12-5 and TRBJ2-5; no clear D gene. The J call is uncertain, as TRBJ2-7 better fits the DNA end. The CDR3 totals 13 residues. Per the germline V gene, CDR1 is LGHNT and CDR2 is FRNRAP. The CDR3 nucleotides read TGTGCTAGTGGTTTGATTACAGTGGGCGAGCAGTACTTC. Translation: CASGLITVGEQYF.

The J gene is TRBJ1-1, the V gene TRBV5-1; maybe TRBD1 (6 bases). V lost 3 bases and J lost 2, with 11 bases in between. The CDR3 length is 14 residues. CDR1 is SGHRS and CDR2 is YFSETQ in the germline V gene. The CDR3 nucleotides are TGCGCCAGCAGCTCAATGACAGGTAACACTGAAGCTTTCTTT. Its translation is CASSSMTGNTEAFF.

The rearrangement uses TRBV6-1 and TRBJ1-2, with D hard to call. V was shortened by 7 bases and J by 7 bases, with 19 bases between the two germline ends. The V gene's germline CDR1 is MNHNS and CDR2 SASEGT. The CDR3 loop spans 14 amino acids. CDR3 amino acids: CASIHFGPAAGYTF. As DNA, the CDR3 is TGTGCCAGCATTCATTTTGGGCCGGCCGCTGGCTACACCTTC.

V and J are TRBV10-3 and TRBJ2-5; D possibly corresponds to TRBD1 (6 bases). The DNA end favors TRBJ2-7, so the J call may be wrong. The CDR3 spans 13 residues. Germline assignment: CDR1 ENHRY and CDR2 SYGVKD. CDR3 coding DNA: TGTGCCATCAATCCGGACAGAGCCTACGAGCAGTACTTC. Its protein is CAINPDRAYEQYF.

This clone came up a few times. V usage is TRBV6-6 and J usage is TRBJ1-2; 8 positions agree with TRBD1. Trimming removed 0 bases from V and 7 bases from J; junction bases left unmatched: 4. The CDR3 runs to 14 residues. Looked up from germline, CDR1 is MNHNY and CDR2 is SVGAGI (reference sequence). CDR3 amino acids: CASSYSQGARGYTF. CDR3 sequence (DNA): TGTGCCAGCAGTTACTCGCAGGGGGCCCGTGGCTACACCTTC.

The chain employs TRBV9 and TRBJ2-3; unclear D gene. V was trimmed by 0 bases and J by 1 base, leaving 9 bases between them. Germline CDR1 SGDLS, CDR2 YYNGEE. There are 15 residues in the CDR3. The CDR3 DNA sequence: TGTGCCAGCAGCGTAGGATCCTATCGCACAGATACGCAGTATTTT. Protein sequence: CASSVGSYRTDTQYF.

The chain combines TRBV2 with TRBJ2-7; 11 nucleotides match TRBD1. Germline CDR1 and CDR2: SNHLY and FYNNEI. CDR3 size: 13 residues. With V trimmed by 8 bases and J by 4 bases, 4 bases remained unmatched. CDR3: CASRGQGAYEQYF. The CDR3, as DNA: TGTGCCAGCCGCGGACAGGGGGCTTACGAGCAGTACTTC.

The V and J genes are TRBV29-1 and TRBJ2-1, with TRBD2 identical over 7 bases. CDR3 length: 14 amino acids. V gave up 7 bases and J gave up 0 bases; unmatched junction bases: 6. CDR1 SQVTM and CDR2 ANQGSEA come from the germline V gene. The CDR3 coding sequence is TGCAGCGGGAGGGTAGCGGGCTCCTACAATGAGCAGTTCTTC. Residues: CSGRVAGSYNEQFF.

This clone was seen just once. This chain connects TRBV7-2 to TRBJ2-7; the D is unclear. Germline values: CDR1 SGHTA, CDR2 FQGNSA. Trimming shortened V by 3 bases and J by 7 bases, and 13 bases separated the two germline ends. The CDR3 length is 13 residues. The CDR3 DNA sequence: TGTGCCAGCAGCTTGGCGAGGTTGTGGGAGCAGTACTTC. This gives the protein CASSLARLWEQYF.

This chain connects TRBV9 to TRBJ2-3; the match to TRBD2 covers 13 bases. This CDR3 has 17 residues. Germline V gene sequence: CDR1 SGDLS, CDR2 YYNGEE. V lost 0 bases to trimming and J lost 4 bases; unmatched junction nucleotides: 5. As DNA, the CDR3 is TGTGCCAGCAGCGTAGGGACTAGCGGGGGCCCCGCAGATACGCAGTATTTT. Residues: CASSVGTSGGPADTQYF.

This clone appeared once. The chain uses TRBV7-9 and TRBJ2-1; 9 bases align to TRBD2. This CDR3 spans 14 amino acids. Germline CDR1 is SEHNR and CDR2 is FQNEAQ (reference sequence). Trimming took 4 bases from V and 9 from J; bases not matched to a gene: 7. The CDR3 DNA reads TGTGCCAGCAGCTACGCGGGAGGGCCAGGTGAGCAGTTCTTC. Protein sequence: CASSYAGGPGEQFF.

This clone was observed a handful of times. The chain carries TRBV6-1 and TRBJ1-1; perhaps TRBD1 as D (6 bases). The V end was cut by 5 bases, the J end by 1 base, with 11 bases between. The CDR3 is made up of 14 amino acids. Germline V CDR1 and CDR2: MNHNS, SASEGT. The CDR3 loop reads CASSRQDPNTEAFF. The CDR3 DNA reads TGTGCCAGCAGTCGACAGGACCCGAACACTGAAGCTTTCTTT.

The chain is built from TRBV2 and TRBJ2-3, with 7 bases lining up with TRBD2. The CDR3 has 14 amino acids. CDR1 is SNHLY, CDR2 FYNNEI, per germline. V was clipped by 3 bases and J by 6 bases; unmatched bases: 6. CDR3 in DNA: TGTGCCAGCAGTGAGCTGACCGGGGGGGATACGCAGTATTTT. Amino acids: CASSELTGGDTQYF.

This chain joins TRBV4-3 and TRBJ1-1; weak D call: TRBD1 (6 bases). Trimming removed 2 bases from V and 5 bases from J, with 6 bases in between. This CDR3 comprises 12 residues. Germline V gene sequence: CDR1 LGHNA, CDR2 YSLEER. As DNA, the CDR3 is TGCGCCAGCAGCCAACAGGGGACTGAAGCTTTCTTT. Residues: CASSQQGTEAFF.

This clone was detected only once. The chain uses TRBV9 and TRBJ2-2; 10 positions agree with TRBD2. The CDR3 length is 13 residues. Germline assignment: CDR1 SGDLS and CDR2 YYNGEE. Trimming took 7 bases from V and 6 from J; bases not matched to a gene: 3. CDR3 nucleotide sequence: TGTGCCAGCGGGACTAGCGAGGCCGGGGAGCTGTTTTTT. It encodes CASGTSEAGELFF.

The rearrangement joins TRBV7-2 to TRBJ2-2, with D maybe TRBD2 (6 bases). This CDR3 is 17 amino acids long. Germline CDR1 SGHTA, CDR2 FQGNSA. Trimming stripped 6 bases from V and 0 bases from J, with 17 bases between. This CDR3 reads CASRGIPGGTNTGELFF. The CDR3 DNA sequence: TGTGCCAGCAGAGGGATCCCTGGCGGGACGAACACCGGGGAGCTGTTTTTT.

The chain couples TRBV29-1 to TRBJ1-1, with no clear D. The length of the CDR3 is 12 residues. Per the germline V gene, CDR1 is SQVTM and CDR2 is ANQGSEA. Trimming took off 1 base at V and 6 bases at J, with 9 bases between the two ends. DNA for the CDR3: TGCAGCGTTGAAGGGAGCGGACCTGAAGCTTTCTTT. Its translation is CSVEGSGPEAFF.